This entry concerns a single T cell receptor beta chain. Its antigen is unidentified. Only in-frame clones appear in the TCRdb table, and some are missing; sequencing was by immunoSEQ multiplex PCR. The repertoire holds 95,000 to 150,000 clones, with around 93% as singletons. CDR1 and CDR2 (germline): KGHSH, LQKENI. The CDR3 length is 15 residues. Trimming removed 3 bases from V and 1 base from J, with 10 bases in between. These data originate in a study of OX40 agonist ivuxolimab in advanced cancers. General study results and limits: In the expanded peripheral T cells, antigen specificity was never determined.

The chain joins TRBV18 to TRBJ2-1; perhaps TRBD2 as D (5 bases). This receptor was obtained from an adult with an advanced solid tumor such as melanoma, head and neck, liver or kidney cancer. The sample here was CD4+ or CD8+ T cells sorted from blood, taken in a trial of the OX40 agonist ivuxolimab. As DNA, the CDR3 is TGTGCCAGCTCACCGGTCCGCGGGTCCTACAATGAGCAGTTCTTC. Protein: CASSPVRGSYNEQFF.